This passage covers 29 T cell receptor beta chains from one sample sequenced in a study of control samples from healthy donors and cancer patients. Some clones are missing from TCRdb's copy, which holds only in-frame ones; the method was immunoSEQ multiplex PCR. The profile shows about 98,000 clones, more than 75% of them singletons. Source material: blood. All receptors derive from a man in his sixties in good health.

The V and J genes are TRBV28 and TRBJ2-7; 9 positions match TRBD2. Trimming took 6 bases from V and 6 from J; bases not matched to a gene: 9. This CDR3 comprises 14 residues. Germline V gene sequence: CDR1 MDHEN, CDR2 SYDVKM. The CDR3 nucleotides read TGTGCCAGCAGCGAGCGGCGGGAGGGACTCGAGCAGTACTTC. It specifies CASSERREGLEQYF.

V usage is TRBV27 and J usage is TRBJ1-1; weak D call: TRBD1 (5 bases). Per germline, CDR1 MNHEY and CDR2 SMNVEV (reference sequence). The CDR3 totals 15 residues. Trimming stripped 6 bases from V and 2 bases from J, with 16 bases between. CDR3 in DNA: TGTGCCAGCAGACTCTTGGGGACGATTAACACTGAAGCTTTCTTT. This gives the protein CASRLLGTINTEAFF.

V gene TRBV5-1 combines with J gene TRBJ1-3; D is perhaps TRBD1 (6 bases). The CDR3 is 14 residues long. Germline loops: CDR1 SGHRS, CDR2 YFSETQ. Trimming shortened V by 2 bases and J by 2 bases, and 8 bases separated the two germline ends. The CDR3 DNA reads TGCGCCAGCAGCTTTACAGGGACTGGAAACACCATATATTTT. It encodes CASSFTGTGNTIYF.

The V and J genes are TRBV7-9 and TRBJ1-5; no firm D call. This CDR3 has 12 amino acids. The V gene lost 3 bases and the J gene lost 4 bases, with 4 bases spanning the gap. CDR1 SEHNR and CDR2 FQNEAQ come from the germline V gene (reference sequence). CDR3: CASSFGNQPQHF. CDR3 bases: TGTGCCAGCAGCTTCGGGAATCAGCCCCAGCATTTT.

This clone was detected a few times. The chain is built from TRBV19 and TRBJ1-6; D gene unclear. V dropped 0 bases and J dropped 12 bases, with 9 bases sitting between them. Germline V gene lookup returns CDR1 LNHDA and CDR2 SQIVND (reference sequence). This CDR3 comprises 13 residues. CDR3 sequence: CASSIDPGLPLHF. CDR3 nucleotide sequence: TGTGCCAGTAGTATAGATCCGGGCTTACCCCTCCACTTT.

The V and J genes are TRBV7-7 and TRBJ2-1; TRBD2 matches at 10 bases. J gave up 6 bases and V 6 bases, and 8 bases lay outside the gene matches. The germline V gene encodes CDR1 SSHAT and CDR2 FNYEAQ (reference sequence). This CDR3 comprises 15 residues. The DNA of the CDR3 is TGTGCCAGCAGTTTTGGTCTAGCGGGGGTCAATGAGCAGTTCTTC. Translated: CASSFGLAGVNEQFF.

The chain is built from TRBV10-1 and TRBJ2-3, with 14 bases lining up with TRBD2. Germline CDR1 and CDR2: WNHNN and SYGVQD (reference sequence). J gave up 4 bases and V 8 bases, and 5 bases lay outside the gene matches. The CDR3 is 15 residues long. CDR3 in amino acids: CASGGLAGDADTQYF. CDR3 in DNA: TGCGCCAGCGGGGGACTAGCGGGAGACGCAGATACGCAGTATTTT.

The chain couples TRBV30 to TRBJ2-1; no firm D call. The ends were cut back, 2 bases at V and 4 bases at J, with 6 bases in the middle. Per germline, CDR1 GTSNPN and CDR2 SVGIG (reference sequence). There are 12 residues in the CDR3. This CDR3 reads CAWSREYNEQFF. DNA of the CDR3: TGTGCCTGGAGTCGCGAATACAATGAGCAGTTCTTC.

The chain links TRBV4-2 to TRBJ1-1, with D uncertain. Trimming removed 4 bases from V and 4 bases from J, with 16 bases in between. This CDR3 is 15 amino acids long. Germline-derived CDR1 and CDR2 are LGHNA and YNFKEQ. CDR3 coding DNA: TGTGCCAGCAGCCCCCCGACACCCCGGGGCACTGAAGCTTTCTTT. Translating it yields CASSPPTPRGTEAFF.

J is TRBJ2-1 and V is TRBV7-3; 10 bases fit TRBD2. Germline values: CDR1 SGHTA, CDR2 FQGTGA. This CDR3 comprises 16 residues. V lost 5 bases, J lost 13 bases, and 17 bases stayed unmatched. The CDR3 DNA is TGTGCCAGCAGCCCCGATAGCGGGGGGCTCCTCGGGGGTCAGTTCTTC. Translated, it gives CASSPDSGGLLGGQFF.

The chain employs TRBV19 and TRBJ2-7; perhaps D is TRBD1 or TRBD2 (5 bases each). CDR1 is LNHDA and CDR2 is SQIVND in the germline V gene (reference sequence). V was pared by 5 bases and J by 2 bases, with 13 bases between. This CDR3 comprises 14 residues. CDR3 in amino acids: CASSPTGHPYEQYF. Here the CDR3 DNA reads TGTGCCAGTAGTCCTACGGGGCACCCCTACGAGCAGTACTTC. Supplemented by reference TRBV19 and TRBJ2-7, the full variable domain reads DGGITQSPKYLFRKEGQNVTLSCEQNLNHDAMYWYRQDPGQGLRLIYYSQIVNDFQKGDIAEGYSVSREKKESFPLTVTSAQKNPTAFYLCASSPTGHPYEQYFGPGTRLTVT.

Note on this clone: This sample includes further DNA sequences coding for the same CDR3. CDR3 sequence reads: CASTLGGEQYF. The CDR3 DNA reads as TGTGCCAGCACCTTGGGGGGCGAGCAGTACTTC. The J gene is TRBJ2-7, the V gene TRBV6-5, with D possibly being TRBD2 (6 bases). Germline CDR1 reads MNHEY; CDR2 reads SVGAGI. This CDR3 comprises 11 residues. Trimming took 7 bases from V and 6 from J, leaving 10 bases between them.

The DNA for the CDR3 is TGTGCCAGCAGGGACTCAAGCGCTAACGTTATTAGCAATCAGCCCCAGCATTTT. This sequence encodes CASRDSSANVISNQPQHF. The chain links TRBV2 to TRBJ1-5; D is uncertain. Between the trimmed V and J ends, which lost 6 bases and 0 bases, there was a span of 21 bases. Germline CDR1 and CDR2: SNHLY and FYNNEI. CDR3 size: 18 residues.

The chain joins TRBV7-2 to TRBJ2-3, with D unclear. Trimming removed 5 bases at V and 2 bases at J, with 5 bases between. The CDR3 extends over 12 amino acids. CDR1 and CDR2 from the germline V gene are SGHTA and FQGNSA. CDR3 DNA sequence: TGTGCCAGCAGCCCTACCACAGATACGCAGTATTTT. Translated, it gives CASSPTTDTQYF.

V and J are TRBV5-4 and TRBJ2-3; D is unresolved. Deletions cut 10 bases from V and 4 bases from J, with 16 bases between. CDR1 and CDR2 (germline): SGHNT, YYREEE (reference sequence). The CDR3 is 13 residues long. This chain's CDR3 is CAQAFRSADTQYF. CDR3 nucleotides: TGTGCCCAAGCTTTCAGGTCGGCAGATACGCAGTATTTT.

The J gene is TRBJ1-5, the V gene TRBV3-1 (or the pseudogene TRBV3-2), with D hard to call. Germline V gene sequence: CDR1 LGHDT, CDR2 YNNKEL (reference sequence). With 0 bases removed from V and 4 bases from J, the gap between germline ends came to 10 bases. The CDR3 runs to 15 residues. The CDR3 is CASSQDRVQNQPQHF. Here the CDR3 DNA reads TGTGCCAGCAGCCAAGATAGGGTTCAGAATCAGCCCCAGCATTTT.

This chain connects TRBV12-5 to TRBJ2-5; D is uncertain. CDR1 and CDR2 from the germline V gene are LGHNT and FRNRAP. Trimming pared 2 bases from V and 7 bases from J, leaving 14 bases between. The CDR3 sequence is 14 residues long. CDR3 nucleotides: TGTGCTAGTGGTTTGAGTACCTATCTCGGGACCCAGTACTTC. It is translated as CASGLSTYLGTQYF.

This clone turned up a few times. This chain links TRBV10-1 with TRBJ2-1; 11 nucleotides line up with TRBD1. Trimming at V came to 3 bases and at J to 8 bases, leaving 6 bases not matched to a gene. The germline V gene encodes CDR1 WNHNN and CDR2 SYGVQD (reference sequence). This CDR3 is built from 15 residues. The CDR3 protein is CASSDPGQGVYEQFF. CDR3 sequence (DNA): TGCGCCAGCAGTGACCCGGGACAGGGGGTCTATGAGCAGTTCTTC.

This chain uses TRBV9 with TRBJ1-1; no reliable D call. The CDR3 spans 13 residues. Trimming stripped 2 bases from V and 0 bases from J, with 5 bases between. The V gene's germline CDR1 is SGDLS and CDR2 YYNGEE. This CDR3 reads CASSVDLNTEAFF. CDR3 DNA sequence: TGTGCCAGCAGCGTTGACCTGAACACTGAAGCTTTCTTT.

The V call is TRBV6-5, the J call TRBJ1-1; D is possibly TRBD1 (6 bases). The CDR3 totals 14 residues. Per germline, CDR1 MNHEY and CDR2 SVGAGI. V gave up 6 bases and J gave up 0 bases, with 11 bases separating them. In DNA form, the CDR3 reads TGTGCCAGCAGGACAGGACTGATGAACACTGAAGCTTTCTTT. It is translated as CASRTGLMNTEAFF.

The chain links TRBV19 to TRBJ1-5; possible D gene TRBD1, 6 bases. Germline lookup yields CDR1 LNHDA and CDR2 SQIVND (reference sequence). The CDR3 covers 15 residues. The V and J ends lost 7 bases and 3 bases respectively, with 16 bases between them. CDR3 amino acids: CASTGAGRTNQPQHF. The DNA for the CDR3 is TGTGCCAGTACAGGGGCCGGAAGAACCAATCAGCCCCAGCATTTT.

The V call is TRBV9, the J call TRBJ2-3; D may match TRBD1 or TRBD2 (8 bases each). Trimming cost V 3 bases and J 0 bases, with 14 bases left between them. The CDR3 has 16 amino acids. Germline loops: CDR1 SGDLS, CDR2 YYNGEE. The CDR3 reads CASSGSGDRSTDTQYF. The CDR3 nucleotides read TGTGCCAGCAGCGGTAGCGGGGACAGGAGCACAGATACGCAGTATTTT. The entire variable domain, with the rest obtained from reference TRBV9 and TRBJ2-3, is as follows: DSGVTQTPKHLITATGQRVTLRCSPRSGDLSVYWYQQSLDQGLQFLIQYYNGEERAKGNILERFSAQQFPDLHSELNLSSLELGDSALYFCASSGSGDRSTDTQYFGPGTRLTVL.

The chain links TRBV2 to TRBJ2-1; 9 nucleotides line up with TRBD1. With 6 bases clipped from V and 4 bases from J, the junction kept 4 bases outside the gene matches. The length of the CDR3 is 14 residues. The V gene's germline CDR1 is SNHLY and CDR2 FYNNEI. The CDR3 region is CASRAGTGYNEQFF. The CDR3 DNA is TGTGCCAGCAGAGCCGGGACAGGGTACAATGAGCAGTTCTTC. The whole variable domain, filled in from reference TRBV2 and TRBJ2-1, reads EPEVTQTPSHQVTQMGQEVILRCVPISNHLYFYWYRQILGQKVEFLVSFYNNEISEKSEIFDDQFSVERPDGSNFTLKIRSTKLEDSAMYFCASRAGTGYNEQFFGPGTRLTVL.

The chain uses TRBV7-6 and TRBJ1-1; D not certain. Trimming cost V 5 bases and J 1 base, with 8 bases left between them. CDR1 is SGHVS, CDR2 FNYEAQ, per germline. The CDR3 sequence is 13 residues long. CDR3: CASSPGENTEAFF. Written as DNA, the CDR3 is TGTGCCAGCAGCCCCGGGGAGAACACTGAAGCTTTCTTT.

This clone was recorded only once. The rearrangement joins TRBV28 to TRBJ1-1; D remains ambiguous. V dropped 6 bases and J dropped 4 bases, with 15 bases sitting between them. Germline V gene lookup returns CDR1 MDHEN and CDR2 SYDVKM. The CDR3 has 14 residues. The CDR3 is CASSSGRRGTEAFF. As DNA, the CDR3 is TGTGCCAGCAGCAGCGGACGCCGTGGCACTGAAGCTTTCTTT.

This clone was observed a handful of times. The CDR3 DNA is TGTGCCAGCAGTCTTACTTCGACGTTTGACGAGCAGTACTTC. Amino acid sequence: CASSLTSTFDEQYF. The chain couples TRBV27 to TRBJ2-7, with unresolved D. The germline CDR1 and CDR2 sequences are MNHEY and SMNVEV (reference sequence). The CDR3 consists of 14 residues. V was shortened by 5 bases and J by 5 bases, with 16 bases between the two germline ends.

This chain joins TRBV27 and TRBJ2-1, with 7 bases matching TRBD2. Trimming at V came to 10 bases and at J to 7 bases, leaving 10 bases not matched to a gene. This CDR3 has 13 amino acids. Germline-derived CDR1 and CDR2 are MNHEY and SMNVEV (reference sequence). As DNA, the CDR3 is TGTGCCACCTCCCCTAGCGGTTGGAATGAGCAGTTCTTC. Amino acid sequence: CATSPSGWNEQFF.

The gene calls are TRBV7-9 and TRBJ1-2, with TRBD1 matching 11 bases. Germline CDR1 is SEHNR and CDR2 is FQNEAQ (reference sequence). V gave up 3 bases and J gave up 2 bases; unmatched junction bases: 2. The CDR3 contains 15 residues. CDR3 in DNA: TGTGCCAGCAGCTTTCGGGACAGGGGGAACTATGGCTACACCTTC. It is translated as CASSFRDRGNYGYTF.

The V gene is TRBV7-2, the J gene TRBJ2-3; 7 nucleotides match TRBD2. The CDR3 contains 16 residues. Per the germline V gene, CDR1 is SGHTA and CDR2 is FQGNSA. V gave up 1 base and J gave up 2 bases; unmatched junction bases: 6. The CDR3 here is CASSLVGLGHTDTQYF. The CDR3 bases are TGTGCCAGCAGCTTAGTCGGACTAGGGCACACAGATACGCAGTATTTT.